This T cell receptor (beta chain) was captured in a study of blood T cell repertoires in COVID-19. At the level of the study: Sources were T cells, B-cell-depleted T cells, or PBMCs; the material itself was cDNA or gDNA.

Grouping used clinical history reported by participants in a survey and questionnaire. The germline V gene encodes CDR1 SNHLY and CDR2 FYNNEI. J gave up 5 bases and V 5 bases, and 5 bases lay outside the gene matches. The CDR3 spans 13 residues. In the authors' workflow: Amplification with reference gene primers provided the estimates of nucleated cell counts. The data were produced by immunoSEQ multiplex PCR, yet TCRdb's version contains in-frame clones alone and is incomplete. From that table come the V and J calls and clone size; the DNA was used to work out D and trimming. The sample comprises a few hundred thousand clones, more than 80% of which are singletons, and over 2% rests with the top ten.

The chain recombines TRBV2 with TRBJ1-2; 7 bases are a match to TRBD1. The receptor comes from a young woman who had recovered from COVID-19. Sequenced sample: PBMCs or T cells enriched from blood (not recorded which). Here the CDR3 DNA reads TGTGCCAGCAGTTACGGACAGGAGTATGGCTACACCTTC. Translated, it gives CASSYGQEYGYTF.